This TCR beta chain was sequenced during a study of tumor-infiltrating lymphocytes in primary liver carcinoma. Whole-study context: Both sexes were represented among patients, who were 30 to 69 years old.

The CDR3 sequence is 14 residues long. The germline CDR1 and CDR2 sequences are SGHAT and FQNNGV. V dropped 5 bases and J dropped 4; count of bases not matched to a gene: 5. The source of the blood RNA was unsorted whole blood, and germline DNA was extracted as well. A sample of approximately 4 milliliters of peripheral blood was taken before surgery. Study-wide points: The study used bulk unsorted samples and so did not compare CD4+ and CD8+ repertoires.

TCR beta cDNA was reverse-transcribed from approximately 0.45 ug of total RNA. The reaction used a constant-region primer and ProtoScript II reverse transcriptase. It was through three nested multiplex PCR rounds of slightly modified ARM-PCR that TCR beta libraries arose. Use of TRBV1-TRBV30 forward primers with a C-beta reverse primer characterized the first two PCR rounds, which lasted about 9 cycles each. TCRdb re-derived calls from the multiplex PCR reads in MiXCR, one entry per CDR3 protein. Seen here are about 330,000 distinct CDR3 sequences, 65% observed once, and the top ten hold about 6.5%. This clonotype has at least ten counts. Antigen: not known.

This receptor was obtained from a man aged 40-50 years with primary liver carcinoma and hepatitis B virus infection. The chain couples TRBV11-2 to TRBJ2-7; 10 nucleotides line up with TRBD1. Sequencing input: peripheral blood. The CDR3 DNA is TGTGCCAGCAGCGCTCCGGGACAGGGGTACGAGCAGTACTTC. Protein: CASSAPGQGYEQYF.